Listed below are T cell receptor beta chains from one sample, sequenced in a study of blood T cell repertoires in COVID-19. TCRdb keeps only in-frame clones here, not all; method: immunoSEQ multiplex PCR. Altogether about 250,000 clones are present, 86% being singletons, with the ten largest covering around 2.9%. The sequenced sample consisted of peripheral blood. Every receptor here comes from a woman aged 25 to 39 with active or convalescent COVID-19. CDR3s include the opening cysteine and the closing phenylalanine or tryptophan. Fields, in order: J gene, clone size, D gene, V gene, CDR3 DNA, CDR3 protein. A D gene is named only where the DNA matches it firmly. Clone size appears in some rows only: once, few, many, or a class for an expanded clone.

j_call: TRBJ2-3; clone_size: -; d_call: TRBD2; v_call: TRBV29-1; cdr3_nt: TGCAGCGTTGTTCTAGCGGGGGGGACCAGAGATACGCAGTATTTT; cdr3_aa: CSVVLAGGTRDTQYF
j_call: TRBJ2-3; clone_size: -; d_call: -; v_call: TRBV3-1/TRBV3-2; cdr3_nt: TGTGCCAGCAGCCAAGTCTGGGCGCTTACAGATACGCAGTATTTT; cdr3_aa: CASSQVWALTDTQYF
j_call: TRBJ2-5; clone_size: -; d_call: -; v_call: TRBV12-3/TRBV12-4; cdr3_nt: TGTGCCAGCCGGGGGGCGAACCAAGAGACCCAGTACTTC; cdr3_aa: CASRGANQETQYF
j_call: TRBJ2-2; clone_size: -; d_call: -; v_call: TRBV5-4; cdr3_nt: TGTGCCAGCAGTGTGGGGGCGGCGAACACCGGGGAGCTGTTTTTT; cdr3_aa: CASSVGAANTGELFF
j_call: TRBJ1-5; clone_size: -; d_call: -; v_call: TRBV19; cdr3_nt: TGTGCCAGTAGTATCCAGTTAGGGGCAGGCAATCAGCCCCAGCATTTT; cdr3_aa: CASSIQLGAGNQPQHF
j_call: TRBJ1-4; clone_size: -; d_call: TRBD1; v_call: TRBV5-4; cdr3_nt: TGTGCCAGCAGCTTGGGAGGACAGGGCCACGGTAATGAAAAACTGTTTTTT; cdr3_aa: CASSLGGQGHGNEKLFF
j_call: TRBJ2-1; clone_size: once; d_call: -; v_call: TRBV9; cdr3_nt: TGTGCCAGCAGCGTAGGCCAGGGGTTTAGGAATGAGCAGTTCTTC; cdr3_aa: CASSVGQGFRNEQFF
j_call: TRBJ2-5; clone_size: -; d_call: -; v_call: TRBV3-1/TRBV3-2; cdr3_nt: TGTGCCAGCAGCCAGTCCGGCGGGACAGCGTGGACCCAGTACTTC; cdr3_aa: CASSQSGGTAWTQYF
j_call: TRBJ1-5; clone_size: once; d_call: -; v_call: TRBV6-2/TRBV6-3; cdr3_nt: TGTGCCAGCAGTTACGAGTACGGGAATCAGCCCCAGCATTTT; cdr3_aa: CASSYEYGNQPQHF
j_call: TRBJ1-2; clone_size: -; d_call: -; v_call: TRBV28; cdr3_nt: TGTGCCAGCAGGTATGGAGGGGCGCATAACTATGGCTACACCTTC; cdr3_aa: CASRYGGAHNYGYTF
j_call: TRBJ1-1; clone_size: once; d_call: -; v_call: TRBV6-2/TRBV6-3; cdr3_nt: TGTGCCAGCAGTTACGCGGGCCAGAACACTGAAGCTTTCTTT; cdr3_aa: CASSYAGQNTEAFF
j_call: TRBJ2-4; clone_size: -; d_call: TRBD1; v_call: TRBV6-5; cdr3_nt: TGTGCCAGCAGAGCTGGGACAGGAGGAGAGTACTTC; cdr3_aa: CASRAGTGGEYF
j_call: TRBJ1-5; clone_size: -; d_call: -; v_call: TRBV5-8; cdr3_nt: TGTGCCAGCACCTCTGGGGACTATTATAGCAATCAGCCCCAGCATTTT; cdr3_aa: CASTSGDYYSNQPQHF
j_call: TRBJ2-7; clone_size: few; d_call: -; v_call: TRBV7-8; cdr3_nt: TGTGCCAGCAGCTTATTCATTTCGGGGTACGAGCAGTACTTC; cdr3_aa: CASSLFISGYEQYF
j_call: TRBJ2-2; clone_size: once; d_call: -; v_call: TRBV13; cdr3_nt: TGTGCCAGCAGCCCCGACAGATTCACCGGGGAGCTGTTTTTT; cdr3_aa: CASSPDRFTGELFF
j_call: TRBJ1-3; clone_size: -; d_call: TRBD1; v_call: TRBV9; cdr3_nt: TGTGCCAGCAGCGCCTCATCTCCCCGGGACAGGGGGCTTGAAAACACCATATATTTT; cdr3_aa: CASSASSPRDRGLENTIYF
j_call: TRBJ2-1; clone_size: -; d_call: TRBD1; v_call: TRBV7-9; cdr3_nt: TGTGCCAGCAGCCTTAGACAGGGAAGGCAGTTCTTC; cdr3_aa: CASSLRQGRQFF
j_call: TRBJ2-3; clone_size: -; d_call: TRBD2; v_call: TRBV2; cdr3_nt: TGTGCCAGCAGGACTAGCCGCACAGATACGCAGTATTTT; cdr3_aa: CASRTSRTDTQYF
j_call: TRBJ1-2; clone_size: few; d_call: TRBD1; v_call: TRBV7-8; cdr3_nt: TGTGCCAGCAGCTTAGGGGGACAGGGTGTAAACTATGGCTACACCTTC; cdr3_aa: CASSLGGQGVNYGYTF
j_call: TRBJ2-3; clone_size: once; d_call: -; v_call: TRBV5-1; cdr3_nt: TGCGCCAGCAGCTCGCCCACTAGCACAGATACGCAGTATTTT; cdr3_aa: CASSSPTSTDTQYF
j_call: TRBJ2-1; clone_size: -; d_call: -; v_call: TRBV5-5; cdr3_nt: TGTGCCAGCAGCGGGAGGACCCCTGGTGGGGCTGAGCAGTTCTTC; cdr3_aa: CASSGRTPGGAEQFF
j_call: TRBJ1-5; clone_size: -; d_call: TRBD1; v_call: TRBV30; cdr3_nt: TGTGCCTGGGATAGGACAGGGGAACAGCCCCAGCATTTT; cdr3_aa: CAWDRTGEQPQHF
j_call: TRBJ2-3; clone_size: once; d_call: TRBD2; v_call: TRBV30; cdr3_nt: TGTGCCTGGACCAGACTAGCGGGGGGGCGCCCGGCAGATACGCAGTATTTT; cdr3_aa: CAWTRLAGGRPADTQYF
j_call: TRBJ1-2; clone_size: -; d_call: -; v_call: TRBV4-1; cdr3_nt: TGCGCCAGCAGCGCAGACTTAACAGGGATCTATGGCTACACCTTC; cdr3_aa: CASSADLTGIYGYTF
j_call: TRBJ2-1; clone_size: once; d_call: -; v_call: TRBV6-5; cdr3_nt: TGTGCCAGCATCACCACCGGGGCCTACAATGAGCAGTTCTTC; cdr3_aa: CASITTGAYNEQFF
j_call: TRBJ1-4; clone_size: -; d_call: -; v_call: TRBV7-2; cdr3_nt: TGTGCCAGCAGCTCCCAGGGTACAACTAATGAAAAACTGTTTTTT; cdr3_aa: CASSSQGTTNEKLFF
j_call: TRBJ2-3; clone_size: -; d_call: TRBD2; v_call: TRBV30; cdr3_nt: TGTGCCTGGAGTGTGTTGCGGGGGGGTTTGACGCAGTATTTT; cdr3_aa: CAWSVLRGGLTQYF
j_call: TRBJ1-1; clone_size: -; d_call: -; v_call: TRBV19; cdr3_nt: TGTGCCAGTAGGCCAAGCATGAACACTGAAGCTTTCTTT; cdr3_aa: CASRPSMNTEAFF
j_call: TRBJ2-5; clone_size: -; d_call: TRBD1; v_call: TRBV19; cdr3_nt: TGTGCCAGTAGTACTAGGGGGCTGGGACAGCTTCAAGAGACCCAGTACTTC; cdr3_aa: CASSTRGLGQLQETQYF
j_call: TRBJ1-1; clone_size: -; d_call: -; v_call: TRBV9; cdr3_nt: TGTGCCAGCAGCGTAGAGCTGAACACTGAAGCTTTCTTT; cdr3_aa: CASSVELNTEAFF
j_call: TRBJ1-2; clone_size: -; d_call: TRBD1; v_call: TRBV15; cdr3_nt: TGTGCCACCAGCAGAGATTTAGGTGGCAGGGGGGATGGCTACACCTTC; cdr3_aa: CATSRDLGGRGDGYTF
j_call: TRBJ2-7; clone_size: -; d_call: -; v_call: TRBV11-2; cdr3_nt: TGTGCCAGCAGCTTAGGGACTGCCTCCTACGAGCAGTACTTC; cdr3_aa: CASSLGTASYEQYF
j_call: TRBJ2-3; clone_size: -; d_call: TRBD2; v_call: TRBV7-9; cdr3_nt: TGTGCCATCCTCCTCCGGGGGGGAACAGATACGCAGTATTTT; cdr3_aa: CAILLRGGTDTQYF
j_call: TRBJ2-1; clone_size: once; d_call: TRBD2; v_call: TRBV7-2; cdr3_nt: TGTGCCAGCAGCTTAGGTAGCGGGGGGCTTTCCTACAATGAGCAGTTCTTC; cdr3_aa: CASSLGSGGLSYNEQFF
j_call: TRBJ2-7; clone_size: -; d_call: TRBD1; v_call: TRBV23-1; cdr3_nt: TGCGCCAGCAGGGACCACTGGGACAGCTCCTACGAGCAGTACTTC; cdr3_aa: CASRDHWDSSYEQYF